One and the same sample provided the 20 T cell receptor beta chains below, sequenced in a study of shared T cell receptors in the human thymus. Data came from immunoSEQ multiplex PCR; TCRdb stores just in-frame clones and leaves some out. The data show some 700,000 clones, around 85% seen once. These same records also appear under a second study, on human thymus T cells.

The sample taken for sequencing was thymocytes. The receptors stem from a girl in the first two years of life with a congenital heart defect.

The chain links TRBV27 to TRBJ2-1; 12 bases match TRBD2. This CDR3 comprises 19 residues. The V segment lost 5 bases and the J segment 1 base; nucleotides outside the gene matches: 12. CDR1 is MNHEY and CDR2 is SMNVEV in the germline V gene (reference sequence). Here the CDR3 DNA reads TGTGCCAGCAGTCCCCGTGGGGCTAGCGGGGGGGTATCCTACAATGAGCAGTTCTTC. Translation gives CASSPRGASGGVSYNEQFF.

The CDR3 region is CSVPSPTGPDNYGYTF. For the CDR3, the DNA is TGCAGCGTCCCATCACCGACAGGCCCCGACAACTATGGCTACACCTTC. The rearrangement uses TRBV29-1 and TRBJ1-2, with a tentative D call TRBD1 (6 bases). Germline V lookup: CDR1 SQVTM, CDR2 ANQGSEA. The ends were cut back, 6 bases at V and 2 bases at J, with 22 bases in the middle. This CDR3 region has 16 residues.

The table lists this clone with a count of one. V and J are TRBV5-6 and TRBJ2-7; 8 bases align to TRBD2. The V gene end was trimmed by 4 bases and the J gene end by 2 bases; junction bases not matched to a gene: 8. The CDR3 spans 15 residues. Germline V gene lookup returns CDR1 SGHDT and CDR2 YYEEEE. In DNA, the CDR3 is TGTGCCAGCAGCAGAGAGCGGGGGTCGGCCTACGAGCAGTACTTC. This codes for CASSRERGSAYEQYF.

The chain is built from TRBV10-3 and TRBJ2-7, with D maybe TRBD2 (6 bases). The CDR3 has 16 residues. Germline CDR1 and CDR2: ENHRY and SYGVKD. The ends were cut back, 1 base at V and 0 bases at J, with 13 bases in the middle. The CDR3 region has the DNA TGTGCCATCAGTGAGTGGGGACTCCTGCACTCCTACGAGCAGTACTTC. This translates into CAISEWGLLHSYEQYF.

This clone was picked up a small number of times. The rearrangement joins TRBV6-1 to TRBJ1-5; D is possibly TRBD1 (5 bases). Trimming left V 1 base short and J 5 bases short, with 21 bases between. The germline V gene encodes CDR1 MNHNS and CDR2 SASEGT. This CDR3 comprises 18 residues. CDR3 bases: TGTGCCAGCAGTGAAGTAAGGTCGGGAGGGGTTTTGCATCAGCCCCAGCATTTT. It yields the protein CASSEVRSGGVLHQPQHF.

Comments on this clone: The sample holds other DNA sequences that translate to the same CDR3. The V gene is TRBV4-3, the J gene TRBJ1-1, with TRBD1 identical over 11 bases. The junction had 7 bases not matched to a gene; V was cut back by 4 bases and J by 6 bases. The CDR3 length is 15 residues. In germline, CDR1 is LGHNA, CDR2 YSLEER. Here the CDR3 DNA reads TGCGCCAGCAGCCGCTTCACGGGACAGGGGGCTGAAGCTTTCTTT. It specifies CASSRFTGQGAEAFF.

The chain uses TRBV4-1 and TRBJ2-1; 8 nucleotides line up with TRBD2. This CDR3 has 12 amino acids. With V trimmed by 10 bases and J by 8 bases, 7 bases remained unmatched. Looked up from germline, CDR1 is MGHRA and CDR2 is YSYEKL. CDR3 protein: CATSTSGDEQFF. The CDR3 DNA follows: TGCGCCACCTCCACTAGCGGCGATGAGCAGTTCTTC.

CDR3 sequence (DNA): TGTGCCAGTAGTACTAACAGGGGGCGCACGGACACTGAAGCTTTCTTT. Protein product: CASSTNRGRTDTEAFF. The chain uses TRBV19 and TRBJ1-1; the match to TRBD1 covers 9 bases. CDR1 and CDR2 from the germline V gene are LNHDA and SQIVND (reference sequence). The CDR3 totals 16 residues. With 4 bases clipped from V and 3 bases from J, the junction kept 9 bases outside the gene matches.

The rearrangement joins TRBV11-3 to TRBJ2-3; D unresolved. Germline lookup yields CDR1 SGHNT and CDR2 YENEEA. There are 16 residues in the CDR3. Trimming stripped 7 bases from V and 0 bases from J, with 17 bases between. As DNA, the CDR3 is TGTGCCAGCACCCTTATTATAAAGCCGAGCACAGATACGCAGTATTTT. This codes for CASTLIIKPSTDTQYF.

The chain uses TRBV10-3 and TRBJ2-1, with 7 bases aligning to TRBD1. V dropped 0 bases and J dropped 1; count of bases not matched to a gene: 9. This CDR3 has 18 amino acids. Per germline, CDR1 ENHRY and CDR2 SYGVKD. The CDR3 spells CAISESRDRPPSYNEQFF. For the CDR3, the DNA is TGTGCCATCAGTGAGTCGAGGGACAGACCCCCTTCCTACAATGAGCAGTTCTTC.

The rearrangement uses TRBV19 and TRBJ2-7; TRBD1 matches 10 bases. Germline values: CDR1 LNHDA, CDR2 SQIVND (reference sequence). With 9 bases clipped from V and 6 bases from J, the junction kept 11 bases outside the gene matches. The CDR3 has 14 amino acids. DNA of the CDR3: TGTGCCAGCGAGACGGGACAGGGGTTGAGCGAGCAGTACTTC. Translating gives CASETGQGLSEQYF.

V usage is TRBV28 and J usage is TRBJ1-5, with 7 bases that match TRBD1. Germline CDR1 reads MDHEN; CDR2 reads SYDVKM. Trimming at V came to 6 bases and at J to 3 bases, leaving 17 bases not matched to a gene. The CDR3 is 18 residues long. Here the CDR3 DNA reads TGTGCCAGCAGGGACCCAAAAGGGGGCGTAATGGTCAATCAGCCCCAGCATTTT. It yields the protein CASRDPKGGVMVNQPQHF.

The chain recombines TRBV19 with TRBJ1-1, with D possibly TRBD1 on 6 matching bases. This CDR3 has 13 residues. With 5 bases removed from V and 9 bases from J, the gap between germline ends came to 16 bases. Germline V gene sequence: CDR1 LNHDA, CDR2 SQIVND (reference sequence). The CDR3 DNA follows: TGTGCCAGTAGTTACCGTCGGGGGGCTCAAGCTTTCTTT. Protein sequence: CASSYRRGAQAFF.

This clone was recorded a few times. The CDR3 sequence is CASRETGGIPEAFF. DNA of the CDR3: TGTGCCAGCAGAGAAACAGGTGGGATCCCTGAAGCTTTCTTT. The J gene is TRBJ1-1, the V gene TRBV6-5; D possibly corresponds to TRBD1 (5 bases). CDR3 size: 14 residues. Germline V gives CDR1 MNHEY, CDR2 SVGAGI. V was cut by 6 bases and J by 6 bases, with 17 bases left in between.

The chain couples TRBV5-5 to TRBJ1-1, with 7 bases identical to TRBD1. Unmatched junction bases numbered 11, after V lost 6 bases and J lost 6 bases. The CDR3 totals 14 residues. Germline V gene data show CDR1 as SGHKS and CDR2 as YYEKEE (reference sequence). The CDR3 sequence is CASTLDRAGAEAFF. For the CDR3, the DNA is TGTGCCAGCACCCTTGACAGGGCCGGGGCTGAAGCTTTCTTT. Looking up the rest from reference TRBV5-5 and TRBJ1-1 gives the full variable domain: DAGVTQSPTHLIKTRGQQVTLRCSPISGHKSVSWYQQVLGQGPQFIFQYYEKEERGRGNFPDRFSARQFPNYSSELNVNALLLGDSALYLCASTLDRAGAEAFFGQGTRLTVV.

The chain combines TRBV11-2 with TRBJ1-4, with D perhaps matching TRBD1 (5 bases). Germline V CDR1 and CDR2: SGHAT, FQNNGV. This CDR3 has 15 residues. With 0 bases removed from V and 8 bases from J, the gap between germline ends came to 13 bases. CDR3 protein: CASSLEAGLQEKLFF. CDR3 nucleotide sequence: TGTGCCAGCAGCTTAGAGGCGGGACTGCAGGAAAAACTGTTTTTT.

In its sample, this clone was seen a few times. This rearrangement joins TRBV7-2 to TRBJ1-5; D is perhaps TRBD1 (6 bases). The V gene lost 5 bases and the J gene lost 5 bases, with 7 bases spanning the gap. From germline, CDR1 is SGHTA and CDR2 FQGNSA. CDR3 length: 12 amino acids. DNA of the CDR3: TGTGCCAGCAGCCCAGGGGATCAGCCCCAGCATTTT. Residues: CASSPGDQPQHF.

The chain links TRBV25-1 to TRBJ1-1; D remains unclear. Trimming stripped 5 bases from V and 4 bases from J, with 8 bases between. Per the germline V gene, CDR1 is MGHDK and CDR2 is SYGVNS. The CDR3 is made up of 12 amino acids. The CDR3 nucleotides read TGTGCCAGCAGTCCCAGTGGCACTGAAGCTTTCTTT. Translating it yields CASSPSGTEAFF.

In nucleotides, the CDR3 is TGTGCCAGCAGCCAAGGTGGACAGGGGCCTTACAATGAGCAGTTCTTC. Translating gives CASSQGGQGPYNEQFF. The chain is built from TRBV14 and TRBJ2-1; TRBD1 aligns across 9 bases. CDR1 and CDR2 from the germline V gene are SGHDN and FVKESK. This CDR3 is 16 amino acids long. The V segment lost 1 base and the J segment 4 bases; nucleotides outside the gene matches: 5.

The chain employs TRBV11-3 and TRBJ2-5; D is ambiguous. Germline CDR1 reads SGHNT; CDR2 reads YENEEA. Trimming took off 3 bases at V and 1 base at J, with 3 bases between the two ends. The length of the CDR3 is 12 residues. CDR3 DNA: TGTGCCAGCAGCTTCGGCCAAGAGACCCAGTACTTC. This sequence encodes CASSFGQETQYF.